The 31 T cell receptor beta chains in this list originate from one sample, sequenced in a study of Graves' ophthalmopathy and Graves' hyperthyroidism. The study amplified TCR beta CDR3 regions using RNA transcripts. The first-round RT-PCR employed HTBI primers together with the Qiagen OneStep RT-PCR kit. A multiplex PCR was then performed as the second round. TCRdb re-called the multiplex PCR reads through MiXCR, storing one row per CDR3 protein. This sample has some 370,000 distinct CDR3 sequences, with roughly 17% found just once. The sample was peripheral blood. The receptors derive from an adult woman with stable Graves' hyperthyroidism.

This clonotype has ten or more counts. DNA of the CDR3: TGTGCCAGCAGTCCGTCCGTCAGCACCGGGGAGCTGTTTTTT. It is translated as CASSPSVSTGELFF. The chain is built from TRBV27 and TRBJ2-2; D is undetermined. The CDR3 spans 14 residues. Trimming cost V 5 bases and J 4 bases, with 11 bases left between them. Germline loops: CDR1 MNHEY, CDR2 SMNVEV (reference sequence).

This clonotype came up many times. The CDR3 spells CSATIQETQYF. The CDR3 DNA follows: TGCAGTGCTACCATCCAAGAGACCCAGTACTTC. The chain is built from TRBV20-1 and TRBJ2-5, with D uncertain. This CDR3 is built from 11 residues. Trimming removed 4 bases from V and 1 base from J, with 4 bases in between. Germline assignment: CDR1 DFQATT and CDR2 SNEGSKA (reference sequence).

In its sample, this clonotype was seen many times. The gene calls are TRBV7-9 and TRBJ2-5; 12 positions match TRBD2. The CDR3 spans 18 residues. Germline V gene sequence: CDR1 SEHNR, CDR2 FQNEAQ (reference sequence). V lost 1 base to trimming and J lost 2 bases; unmatched junction nucleotides: 8. The CDR3 DNA reads TGTGCCAGCAGCTTAGTTAAGACTAGCGGGAGACTTCAAGAGACCCAGTACTTC. Translating gives CASSLVKTSGRLQETQYF.

This clonotype was counted at least ten times. The chain combines TRBV7-9 with TRBJ2-7, with D maybe TRBD2 (6 bases). V was pared by 4 bases and J by 5 bases, with 15 bases between. This CDR3 is built from 14 residues. Germline V gene data show CDR1 as SEHNR and CDR2 as FQNEAQ (reference sequence). The CDR3 DNA sequence: TGTGCCAGCAGCTCAAGAGTAGCGGCGGACGAGCAGTACTTC. Amino acids: CASSSRVAADEQYF.

The V call is TRBV5-1, the J call TRBJ2-5, with D possibly TRBD2 on 6 matching bases. In germline, CDR1 is SGHRS, CDR2 YFSETQ. CDR3 length: 16 amino acids. Trimming removed 4 bases at V and 1 base at J, with 17 bases between. The CDR3 spells CASSNGNRDSQETQYF. The CDR3 nucleotides read TGCGCCAGCAGCAACGGCAACCGGGACTCCCAAGAGACCCAGTACTTC.

This clonotype is a singleton in its sample. The gene calls are TRBV28 and TRBJ2-5; D gene uncertain. Per the germline V gene, CDR1 is MDHEN and CDR2 is SYDVKM. Trimming left V 6 bases short and J 6 bases short, with 20 bases between. CDR3 length: 15 amino acids. The CDR3 sequence is CASSPTLTGRKTQYF. CDR3 nucleotide sequence: TGTGCCAGCAGCCCAACTCTGACGGGTCGAAAGACCCAGTACTTC.

In its sample, this clonotype was seen a few times. This chain uses TRBV4-1 with TRBJ2-7, with D perhaps assigned TRBD1 or TRBD2 (5 bases each). This CDR3 spans 17 amino acids. Germline CDR1 is MGHRA and CDR2 is YSYEKL. V lost 0 bases and J 1 base, leaving 16 bases between the germline ends. The CDR3 reads CASSQDRAFGTSYEQYF. The CDR3 DNA sequence: TGCGCCAGCAGCCAAGATCGGGCCTTCGGGACGTCCTACGAGCAGTACTTC.

There are many counts of this clonotype. This chain uses TRBV4-2 with TRBJ2-7, with TRBD2 identical over 11 bases. Trimming took 4 bases from V and 5 from J; bases not matched to a gene: 4. This CDR3 comprises 14 residues. Germline V gene sequence: CDR1 LGHNA, CDR2 YNFKEQ. CDR3 sequence: CASSRELAGDEQYF. DNA for the CDR3: TGTGCCAGCAGCCGGGAACTAGCGGGAGACGAGCAGTACTTC.

The chain is built from TRBV20-1 and TRBJ2-5; D call uncertain. Germline CDR1 DFQATT, CDR2 SNEGSKA (reference sequence). V lost 3 bases to trimming and J lost 5 bases, with 7 bases between them. The CDR3 runs to 11 residues. The CDR3 protein is CSARAAETQYF. As DNA, the CDR3 is TGCAGTGCTAGGGCGGCGGAGACCCAGTACTTC.

This clonotype was observed at least ten times. The chain combines TRBV28 with TRBJ1-1; D unresolved. Germline CDR1 and CDR2: MDHEN and SYDVKM. This CDR3 comprises 11 residues. V lost 6 bases to trimming and J lost 11 bases, with 13 bases between them. The CDR3 DNA reads as TGTGCCAGCAGCCTACAAAGCAGGGCTTTCTTT. Residues: CASSLQSRAFF.

This clonotype appeared a few times. CDR3 residues: CSARTGGETQYF. As DNA, the CDR3 is TGCAGTGCTAGGACAGGGGGCGAGACCCAGTACTTC. The chain is built from TRBV20-1 and TRBJ2-5; TRBD1 agrees at 10 bases. Germline V gene sequence: CDR1 DFQATT, CDR2 SNEGSKA (reference sequence). The CDR3 consists of 12 residues. With V trimmed by 3 bases and J by 5 bases, 0 bases remained unmatched.

The chain links TRBV28 to TRBJ2-2, with a possible D match to TRBD2 (5 bases). Germline CDR1 is MDHEN and CDR2 is SYDVKM. Trimming removed 9 bases at V and 2 bases at J, with 13 bases between. The CDR3 is 14 amino acids. CDR3 in amino acids: CASSNGVNTGELFF. The CDR3 DNA reads as TGTGCCAGTAGTAACGGGGTAAACACCGGGGAGCTGTTTTTT.

In DNA form, the CDR3 reads TGTGCCAGCAGCTTAGGGCTAGCGGGATACACCGGGGAGCTGTTTTTT. Protein sequence: CASSLGLAGYTGELFF. The chain combines TRBV7-2 with TRBJ2-2, with 9 bases aligning to TRBD2. The CDR3 is 16 residues long. Losses at the gene ends were 1 base for V and 3 bases for J; bases not matched to a gene: 3. Germline CDR1 and CDR2: SGHTA and FQGNSA.

There are many counts of this clonotype. This sequence joins TRBV6-5 and TRBJ2-5; 10 bases line up with TRBD2. The CDR3 sequence is 15 residues long. Germline assignment: CDR1 MNHEY and CDR2 SVGAGI. J gave up 8 bases and V 2 bases, and 8 bases lay outside the gene matches. The DNA for the CDR3 is TGTGCCAGCAGTTACGAACTAGCGGGGACCAGAACCCAGTACTTC. Translating it yields CASSYELAGTRTQYF.

This rearrangement joins TRBV12-3 or TRBV12-4 to TRBJ1-1, with a possible D match to TRBD1 (6 bases). Trimming took 6 bases from V and 5 from J, leaving 13 bases between them. This CDR3 spans 13 amino acids. The CDR3 DNA reads as TGTGCCAGCAGACTACAGGGACGAACTGAAGCTTTCTTT. The encoded protein is CASRLQGRTEAFF.

CDR3 coding DNA: TGCGCCAGCAGCCAAGACCGGACTAGCGGTAAGATCTACGAGCAGTACTTC. Protein sequence: CASSQDRTSGKIYEQYF. The gene calls are TRBV4-1 and TRBJ2-7; TRBD2 matches 10 bases. The V segment lost 0 bases and the J segment 3 bases; nucleotides outside the gene matches: 8. This CDR3 has 17 residues. The germline gives CDR1 MGHRA, CDR2 YSYEKL.

This chain connects TRBV6-1 to TRBJ1-2; D not certain. The CDR3 totals 14 residues. Germline lookup yields CDR1 MNHNS and CDR2 SASEGT. The ends were cut back, 8 bases at V and 7 bases at J, with 20 bases in the middle. Here the CDR3 DNA reads TGTGCCAGCCTCGACCGGGCGGGAAACGGTGGCTACACCTTC. As protein: CASLDRAGNGGYTF.

The chain employs TRBV10-3 and TRBJ1-1, with D hard to call. V shed 0 bases and J shed 0 bases, with 5 bases lying between them. The CDR3 covers 14 residues. Germline V gene data show CDR1 as ENHRY and CDR2 as SYGVKD. This CDR3 is CAISESGMNTEAFF. CDR3 coding DNA: TGTGCCATCAGTGAGTCCGGTATGAACACTGAAGCTTTCTTT.

Regarding this clonotype: This may stem from a read error, because a much larger clone lies one nucleotide away. The CDR3 end shows no conserved phenylalanine or tryptophan, and so a read error is likely. The chain employs TRBV7-3 and TRBJ2-1, with 14 bases identical to TRBD2. The CDR3 loop spans 15 amino acids. Germline lookup yields CDR1 SGHTA and CDR2 FQGTGA. V trimming: 5 bases; J trimming: 9 bases; junction bases outside the gene matches: 6. This CDR3 is CASSKTSGGAAEQFC. The DNA for the CDR3 is TGTGCCAGCAGCAAGACTAGCGGGGGGGCCGCTGAGCAGTTCTGC.

Points on this clonotype: Being one base from a much bigger clone, this may be a read error. V usage is TRBV6-5 and J usage is TRBJ2-6; 7 bases are shared with TRBD1. The CDR3 is made up of 17 amino acids. V lost 4 bases to trimming and J lost 1 base; unmatched junction nucleotides: 7. Germline-derived CDR1 and CDR2 are MNHEY and SVGAGI. CDR3 loop: CASSFGQVPSGANVLTF. CDR3 DNA: TGTGCCAGCAGTTTCGGACAGGTGCCTTCTGGGGCCAACGTCCTGACTTTC.

This clonotype was observed a few times. This rearrangement joins TRBV7-9 to TRBJ1-6; 9 nucleotides agree with TRBD1. Germline V gene data show CDR1 as SEHNR and CDR2 as FQNEAQ (reference sequence). The CDR3 has 15 residues. V was clipped by 1 base and J by 9 bases; unmatched bases: 4. CDR3 residues: CASSLGDRAFSPLHF. CDR3 DNA: TGTGCCAGCAGCTTAGGGGACAGGGCGTTTTCACCCCTCCACTTT.

Remarks on this clonotype: This CDR3 is missing its conserved last phenylalanine or tryptophan, likely due to a read error. The V gene is TRBV7-9, the J gene TRBJ1-2; D remains ambiguous. The V gene's germline CDR1 is SEHNR and CDR2 FQNEAQ (reference sequence). V was pared by 8 bases and J by 0 bases, with 7 bases between. The CDR3 contains 12 residues. CDR3 amino acids: CASQVANYGYTY. For the CDR3, the DNA is TGTGCCAGCCAAGTTGCTAACTATGGCTACACCTAC.

This clonotype was counted many times. V gene TRBV20-1 combines with J gene TRBJ2-7; 10 positions match TRBD2. The CDR3 extends over 13 amino acids. Losses at the gene ends were 7 bases for V and 6 bases for J; bases not matched to a gene: 9. CDR1 is DFQATT, CDR2 SNEGSKA, per germline (reference sequence). The CDR3 sequence: CSVRLAGVPEQYF. CDR3 DNA: TGCAGTGTTAGGCTAGCGGGAGTTCCCGAGCAGTACTTC.

This clonotype has at least ten counts. The V gene is TRBV7-2, the J gene TRBJ1-5; possible D gene TRBD1, 5 bases. V was shortened by 4 bases and J by 3 bases, with 13 bases between the two germline ends. The CDR3 runs to 15 residues. Germline CDR1 is SGHTA and CDR2 is FQGNSA. This CDR3 reads CASSSVLGTNQPQHF. Written as DNA, the CDR3 is TGTGCCAGCAGCTCCGTCTTGGGGACCAATCAGCCCCAGCATTTT.

Comment on this clonotype: At one of its ends the junction is not consistent with the germline gene, which may arise from a read error. The rearrangement links TRBV7-7 to TRBJ2-5, with D perhaps matching TRBD2 (6 bases). Germline CDR1 is SSHAT and CDR2 is FNYEAQ (reference sequence). The CDR3 is 15 amino acids. Here the CDR3 reads CASSLGAGHQETQYF. CDR3 bases: TGTGCTAGCAGCTTAGGGGCGGGGCACCAAGAGACCCAGTACTTC.

In this sample, this clonotype turned up once. The rearrangement links TRBV7-8 to TRBJ1-1, with 10 bases that match TRBD1. Per the germline V gene, CDR1 is SGHVS and CDR2 is FQNEAQ. The length of the CDR3 is 15 residues. V shed 2 bases and J 4 bases; nucleotides not matched to a gene: 4. The CDR3 region has the DNA TGTGCCAGCAGCTTATCTAGGACAGGGGGCACTGAAGCTTTCTTT. The encoded protein is CASSLSRTGGTEAFF.

This clonotype was seen ten or more times. The chain employs TRBV20-1 and TRBJ2-2; weak D call: TRBD2 (6 bases). This CDR3 spans 15 amino acids. V was trimmed by 5 bases and J by 3 bases, leaving 16 bases between them. The germline V gene has CDR1 DFQATT and CDR2 SNEGSKA (reference sequence). The CDR3 region is CSARGRGGDTGELFF. The CDR3 DNA follows: TGCAGTGCTCGGGGCCGCGGCGGGGACACCGGGGAGCTGTTTTTT.

This clonotype showed up many times. The gene calls are TRBV7-2 and TRBJ1-5, with a weak D call TRBD1 (6 bases). In germline, CDR1 is SGHTA, CDR2 FQGNSA. This CDR3 is 13 amino acids long. Trimming cost V 6 bases and J 16 bases, with 22 bases left between them. The DNA for the CDR3 is TGTGCCAGCAGTCCTAGCCCGGGTGGGGGCGGACATTTT. This encodes CASSPSPGGGGHF.

This chain joins TRBV28 and TRBJ2-7; the D gene is possibly TRBD2 (6 bases). V was pared by 1 base and J by 5 bases, with 15 bases between. Germline lookup yields CDR1 MDHEN and CDR2 SYDVKM. The CDR3 sequence is 15 residues long. DNA of the CDR3: TGTGCCAGCAGTTTATTTCTCGGGAGCACCGACGAGCAGTACTTC. Protein product: CASSLFLGSTDEQYF.

This clonotype was seen repeatedly, ten times or more. The chain carries TRBV28 and TRBJ2-7, with D unresolved. V dropped 6 bases and J dropped 10 bases, with 25 bases sitting between them. Germline V gene lookup returns CDR1 MDHEN and CDR2 SYDVKM. This CDR3 contains 15 residues. CDR3 sequence: CASRPPRAPDPYQYF. The CDR3 DNA reads TGTGCCAGCAGACCTCCCCGGGCCCCGGACCCCTACCAGTACTTC.

In this sample, this clonotype turned up many times. The chain employs TRBV2 and TRBJ1-2; 11 positions match TRBD1. Germline V CDR1 and CDR2: SNHLY, FYNNEI. The CDR3 extends over 13 amino acids. J was trimmed by 12 bases and V by 5 bases; bases with no gene match: 8. Here the CDR3 reads CASSPGQGELDTF. The CDR3 DNA reads as TGTGCCAGCAGTCCGGGACAGGGGGAACTAGACACCTTC.